Listed below are T cell receptor beta chains from one sample, sequenced in a study of early T cells in non-severe SARS-CoV-2 infection. TCRdb recomputed calls from the 5' RACE reads with MiXCR, one row per CDR3 protein. The sample lists around 50,000 distinct CDR3 sequences, approximately 13% occurring once. Sequences were obtained from whole blood. Receptor source: an adult who was a healthcare worker with PCR-confirmed SARS-CoV-2 infection or an uninfected control (not recorded which). Each CDR3 is given with its conserved first and last residue. A D gene is named only where the DNA matches it firmly.

CDR3aa: CASSFQGGNEKLFF; d_gene: TRBD1; v_gene: TRBV28
CDR3aa: CATSDPQREQFF; d_gene: -; v_gene: TRBV24-1
CDR3aa: CASSRTGQGYGYTF; d_gene: -; v_gene: TRBV27
CDR3aa: CATSDFTAPSTDTQYF; d_gene: -; v_gene: TRBV24-1
CDR3aa: CATSDTDRGNWSTEAFF; d_gene: TRBD1; v_gene: TRBV24-1
CDR3aa: CASSQVGGMQQFF; d_gene: -; v_gene: TRBV3-1
CDR3aa: CASFLTTSGRTRYF; d_gene: TRBD2; v_gene: TRBV19
CDR3aa: CASSPGGAHYEQYF; d_gene: -; v_gene: TRBV9
CDR3aa: CASSHLDSRYGYTF; d_gene: -; v_gene: TRBV3-1
CDR3aa: CASSLVHQPQHF; d_gene: -; v_gene: TRBV28
CDR3aa: CASSFLPEDGITFF; d_gene: -; v_gene: TRBV5-1
CDR3aa: CSAKDSNNEKLFF; d_gene: -; v_gene: TRBV20-1
CDR3aa: CASSYGRLAGGETQYF; d_gene: TRBD2; v_gene: TRBV6-2/TRBV6-3
CDR3aa: CASRPSGSLSTDTQYF; d_gene: TRBD2; v_gene: TRBV7-2
CDR3aa: CSAESQPQEAFF; d_gene: -; v_gene: TRBV29-1
CDR3aa: CASSLARRPPDEQFF; d_gene: -; v_gene: TRBV7-9
CDR3aa: CATSRGPGNRQETQYF; d_gene: -; v_gene: TRBV15
CDR3aa: CNRGNEKLFF; d_gene: -; v_gene: TRBV29-1
CDR3aa: CASRQGGGNQPQHF; d_gene: TRBD1; v_gene: TRBV6-2/TRBV6-3
CDR3aa: CASSYGQNRGRSQPQHF; d_gene: -; v_gene: TRBV6-6
CDR3aa: CASSDRLYF; d_gene: -; v_gene: TRBV6-1
CDR3aa: CASTYSGVHEQYF; d_gene: -; v_gene: TRBV7-9
CDR3aa: CSATRGRDSTYNSPLHF; d_gene: TRBD1; v_gene: TRBV20-1
CDR3aa: CASSFGGFYNEQFF; d_gene: -; v_gene: TRBV5-1
CDR3aa: CASSATGVEDTQYF; d_gene: TRBD1; v_gene: TRBV7-7
CDR3aa: CASSWAGGSNQPQHF; d_gene: -; v_gene: TRBV12-3/TRBV12-4
CDR3aa: CASSREGVYEQFF; d_gene: TRBD2; v_gene: TRBV6-5
CDR3aa: CASSLDEYNEQFF; d_gene: -; v_gene: TRBV27
CDR3aa: CASSRERAQYF; d_gene: -; v_gene: TRBV12-3/TRBV12-4
CDR3aa: CASSLHPKNTIYF; d_gene: -; v_gene: TRBV12-3/TRBV12-4
CDR3aa: CASSQDTPGVDIQYF; d_gene: -; v_gene: TRBV3-1
CDR3aa: CASSFLQGSSYNEQFF; d_gene: -; v_gene: TRBV5-5
CDR3aa: CASSLSGGNTEAFF; d_gene: -; v_gene: TRBV9
CDR3aa: CASSSIYEQYF; d_gene: -; v_gene: TRBV28
CDR3aa: CSALIGGRAGETQYF; d_gene: TRBD2; v_gene: TRBV20-1
CDR3aa: CASSFHRGPLDEQYF; d_gene: -; v_gene: TRBV5-1
CDR3aa: CAISGLAADTQYF; d_gene: TRBD2; v_gene: TRBV2
CDR3aa: CAISDPGQRTEAFF; d_gene: TRBD1; v_gene: TRBV10-3
CDR3aa: CSVRAGDSSTQYF; d_gene: -; v_gene: TRBV29-1
CDR3aa: CASALYEQYF; d_gene: -; v_gene: TRBV7-9
CDR3aa: CASSGLAFIDTQYF; d_gene: TRBD2; v_gene: TRBV3-1
CDR3aa: CASSLQGRDTQYF; d_gene: -; v_gene: TRBV5-1
CDR3aa: CASSFSGTVNEQFF; d_gene: -; v_gene: TRBV7-2
CDR3aa: CASREGVSGNTIYF; d_gene: -; v_gene: TRBV7-9
CDR3aa: CASSEDPGSTDTQYF; d_gene: -; v_gene: TRBV6-1
CDR3aa: CATSREYSGSEEQYF; d_gene: TRBD2; v_gene: TRBV15
CDR3aa: CASSPPTSPNEQFF; d_gene: -; v_gene: TRBV5-1
CDR3aa: CASTPRTLNTEAFF; d_gene: -; v_gene: TRBV5-5
CDR3aa: CASSLSAGEGYNEQFF; d_gene: TRBD2; v_gene: TRBV5-4
CDR3aa: CAIRGGIEAFF; d_gene: -; v_gene: TRBV10-3